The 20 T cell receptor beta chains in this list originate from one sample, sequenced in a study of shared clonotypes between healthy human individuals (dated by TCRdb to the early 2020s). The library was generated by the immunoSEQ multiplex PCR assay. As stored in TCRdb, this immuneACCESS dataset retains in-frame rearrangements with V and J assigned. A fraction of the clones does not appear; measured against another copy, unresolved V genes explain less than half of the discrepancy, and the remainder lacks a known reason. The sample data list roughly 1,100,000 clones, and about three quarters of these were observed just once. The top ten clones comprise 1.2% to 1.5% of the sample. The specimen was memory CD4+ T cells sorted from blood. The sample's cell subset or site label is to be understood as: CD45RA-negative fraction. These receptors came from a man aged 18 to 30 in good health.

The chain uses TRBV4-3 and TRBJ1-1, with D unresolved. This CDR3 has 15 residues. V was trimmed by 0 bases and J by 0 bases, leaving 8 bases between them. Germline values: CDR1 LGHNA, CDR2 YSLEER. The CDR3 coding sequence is TGCGCCAGCAGCCAAGAAGAACGGATGAACACTGAAGCTTTCTTT. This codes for CASSQEERMNTEAFF.

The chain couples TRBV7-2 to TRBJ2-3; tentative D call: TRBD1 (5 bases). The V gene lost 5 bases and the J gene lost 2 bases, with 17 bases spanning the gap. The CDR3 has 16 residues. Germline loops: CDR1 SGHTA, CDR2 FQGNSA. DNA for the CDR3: TGTGCCAGCAGCAACATATGGCAGGGTGACACAGATACGCAGTATTTT. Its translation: CASSNIWQGDTDTQYF. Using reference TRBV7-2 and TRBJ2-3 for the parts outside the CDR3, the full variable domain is GAGVSQSPSNKVTEKGKDVELRCDPISGHTALYWYRQSLGQGLEFLIYFQGNSAPDKSGLPSDRFSAERTGGSVSTLTIQRTQQEDSAVYLCASSNIWQGDTDTQYFGPGTRLTVL.

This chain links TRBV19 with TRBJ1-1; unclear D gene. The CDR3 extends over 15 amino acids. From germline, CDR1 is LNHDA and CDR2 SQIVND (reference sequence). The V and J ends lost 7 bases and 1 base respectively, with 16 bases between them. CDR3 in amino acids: CASITSAGRNTEAFF. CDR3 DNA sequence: TGTGCCAGTATTACCAGCGCCGGCAGGAACACTGAAGCTTTCTTT.

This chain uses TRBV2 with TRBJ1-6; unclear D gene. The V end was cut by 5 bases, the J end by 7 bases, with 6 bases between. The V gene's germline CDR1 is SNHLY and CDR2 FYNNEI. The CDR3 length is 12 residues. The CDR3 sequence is CASSWGNSPLHF. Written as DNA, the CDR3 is TGTGCCAGCAGTTGGGGAAATTCACCCCTCCACTTT.

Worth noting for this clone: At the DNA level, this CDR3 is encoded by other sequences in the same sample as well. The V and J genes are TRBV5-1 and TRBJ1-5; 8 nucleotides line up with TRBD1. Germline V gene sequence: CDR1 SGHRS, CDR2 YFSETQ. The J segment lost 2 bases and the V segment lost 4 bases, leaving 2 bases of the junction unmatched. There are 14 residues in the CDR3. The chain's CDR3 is CASSLTGGNQPQHF. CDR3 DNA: TGCGCCAGCAGCCTGACAGGGGGCAATCAGCCCCAGCATTTT.

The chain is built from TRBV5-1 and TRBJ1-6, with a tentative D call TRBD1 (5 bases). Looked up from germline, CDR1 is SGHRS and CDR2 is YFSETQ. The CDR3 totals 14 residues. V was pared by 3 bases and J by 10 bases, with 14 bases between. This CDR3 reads CASSWDDGESPLHF. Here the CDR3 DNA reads TGCGCCAGCAGCTGGGACGACGGGGAATCACCCCTCCACTTT.

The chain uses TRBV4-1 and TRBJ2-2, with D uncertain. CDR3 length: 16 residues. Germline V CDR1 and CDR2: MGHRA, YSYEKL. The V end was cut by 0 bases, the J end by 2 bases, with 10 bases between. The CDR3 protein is CASSQETGLNTGELFF. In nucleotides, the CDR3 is TGCGCCAGCAGCCAAGAAACCGGGCTTAACACCGGGGAGCTGTTTTTT.

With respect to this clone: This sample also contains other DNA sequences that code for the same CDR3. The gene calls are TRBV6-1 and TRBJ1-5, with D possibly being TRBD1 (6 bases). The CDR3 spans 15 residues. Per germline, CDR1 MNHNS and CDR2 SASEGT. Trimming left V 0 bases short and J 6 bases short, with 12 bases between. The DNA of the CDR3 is TGTGCCAGCAGTGAAGCTGGGGGGGCAGGTCAGCCCCAGCATTTT. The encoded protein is CASSEAGGAGQPQHF.

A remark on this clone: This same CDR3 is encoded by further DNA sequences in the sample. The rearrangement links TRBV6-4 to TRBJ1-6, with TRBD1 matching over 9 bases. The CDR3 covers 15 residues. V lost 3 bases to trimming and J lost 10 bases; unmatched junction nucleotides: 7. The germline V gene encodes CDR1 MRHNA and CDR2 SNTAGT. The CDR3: CASSESGQGNSPLHF. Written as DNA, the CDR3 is TGTGCCAGCAGTGAGTCGGGACAGGGTAACTCACCCCTCCACTTT.

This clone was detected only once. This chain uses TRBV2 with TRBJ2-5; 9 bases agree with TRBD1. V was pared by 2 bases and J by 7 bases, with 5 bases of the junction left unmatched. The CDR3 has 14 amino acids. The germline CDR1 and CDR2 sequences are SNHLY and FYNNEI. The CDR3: CASSEITGGRTQYF. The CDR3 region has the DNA TGTGCCAGCAGTGAAATTACAGGGGGCAGGACCCAGTACTTC.

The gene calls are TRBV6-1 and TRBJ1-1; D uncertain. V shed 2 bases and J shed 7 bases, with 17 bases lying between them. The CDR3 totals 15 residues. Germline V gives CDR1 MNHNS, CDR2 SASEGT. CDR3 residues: CASSETPVDYGEAFF. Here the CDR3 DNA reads TGTGCCAGCAGTGAAACCCCCGTTGATTATGGTGAAGCTTTCTTT.

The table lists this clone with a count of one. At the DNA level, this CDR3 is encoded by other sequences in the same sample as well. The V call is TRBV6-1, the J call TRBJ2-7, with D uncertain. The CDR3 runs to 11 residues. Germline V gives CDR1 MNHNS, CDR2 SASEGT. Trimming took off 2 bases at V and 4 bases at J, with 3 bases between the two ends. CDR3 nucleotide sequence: TGTGCCAGCAGTGAACGGTACGAGCAGTACTTC. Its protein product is CASSERYEQYF.

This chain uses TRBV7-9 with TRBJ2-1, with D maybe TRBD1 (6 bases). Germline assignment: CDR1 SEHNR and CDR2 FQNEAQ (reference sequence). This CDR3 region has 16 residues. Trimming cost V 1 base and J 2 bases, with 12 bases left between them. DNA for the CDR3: TGTGCCAGCAGCTTAGAAGCAGGGGCCACCTACAATGAGCAGTTCTTC. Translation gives CASSLEAGATYNEQFF. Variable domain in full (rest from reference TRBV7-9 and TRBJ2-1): DTGVSQNPRHKITKRGQNVTFRCDPISEHNRLYWYRQTLGQGPEFLTYFQNEAQLEKSRLLSDRFSAERPKGSFSTLEIQRTEQGDSAMYLCASSLEAGATYNEQFFGPGTRLTVL.

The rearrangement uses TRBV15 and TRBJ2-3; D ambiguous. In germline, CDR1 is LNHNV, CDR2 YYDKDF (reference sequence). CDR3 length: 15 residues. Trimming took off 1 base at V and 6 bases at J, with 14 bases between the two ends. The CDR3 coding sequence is TGTGCCACCAGCAGAGGCCCTTCCCTCTTCGATACGCAGTATTTT. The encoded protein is CATSRGPSLFDTQYF.

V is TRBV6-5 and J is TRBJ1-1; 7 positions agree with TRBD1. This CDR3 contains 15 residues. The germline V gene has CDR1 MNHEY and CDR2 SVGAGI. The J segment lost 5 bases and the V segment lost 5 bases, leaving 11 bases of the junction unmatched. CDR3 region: CASSPSDRKDTEAFF. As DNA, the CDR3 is TGTGCCAGCAGTCCCTCGGACAGGAAGGATACTGAAGCTTTCTTT.

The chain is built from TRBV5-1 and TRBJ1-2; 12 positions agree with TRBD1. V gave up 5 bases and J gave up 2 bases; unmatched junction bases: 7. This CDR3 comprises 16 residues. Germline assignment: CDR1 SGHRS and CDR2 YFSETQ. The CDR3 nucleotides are TGCGCCAGCAGTTCCACTGGGACAGGGGGCAACTATGGCTACACCTTC. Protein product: CASSSTGTGGNYGYTF.

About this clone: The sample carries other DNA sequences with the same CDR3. CDR3 sequence reads: CASSVDSGTYGYTF. In DNA form, the CDR3 reads TGTGCCAGCAGCGTAGATTCAGGAACCTATGGCTACACCTTC. The rearrangement uses TRBV9 and TRBJ1-2; no clear D. The V end lost 0 bases, the J end lost 4 bases, and 10 bases lay between the germline ends. The germline V gene encodes CDR1 SGDLS and CDR2 YYNGEE. This CDR3 spans 14 amino acids.

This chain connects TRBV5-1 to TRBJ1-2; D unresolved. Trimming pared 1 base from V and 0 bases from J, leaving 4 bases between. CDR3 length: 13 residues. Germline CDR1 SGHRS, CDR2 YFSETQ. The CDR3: CASSLTTNYGYTF. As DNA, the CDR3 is TGCGCCAGCAGCTTGACAACTAACTATGGCTACACCTTC.

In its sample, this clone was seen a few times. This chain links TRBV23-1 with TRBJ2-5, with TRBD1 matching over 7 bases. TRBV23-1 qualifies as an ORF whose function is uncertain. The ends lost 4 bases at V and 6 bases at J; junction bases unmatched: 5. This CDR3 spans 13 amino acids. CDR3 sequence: CASSRRGLQTQYF. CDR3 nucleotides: TGCGCCAGCAGTCGCAGGGGGTTACAGACCCAGTACTTC.

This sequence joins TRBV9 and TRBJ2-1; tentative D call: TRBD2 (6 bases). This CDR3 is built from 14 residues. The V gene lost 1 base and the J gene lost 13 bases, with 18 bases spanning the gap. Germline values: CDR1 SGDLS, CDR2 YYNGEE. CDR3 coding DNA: TGTGCCAGCAGCGTAAATACTGGCGGGGAAAGACAGTTCTTC. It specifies CASSVNTGGERQFF.